These 31 T cell receptor beta chains originate from one sample sequenced in a study of beta chain features in type 1 diabetes. Study-level points and caveats: Patients with Type 1 diabetes showed moderately but significantly shorter TCRB CDR3s in all four CD4+ subsets.

The study reverse transcribed the entire isolated RNA, so it sequenced expressed TCRB transcripts. The table came from immunoSEQ multiplex PCR; TCRdb's copy has only in-frame clones and leaves some out. The table shows roughly 350,000 clones, with 9.6% occurring only once. What these receptors recognize is not known. The sample consisted of central memory CD4+ T cells from blood. These receptors originate from a man younger than 40 with type 1 diabetes.

This clone was counted a few times. The rearrangement links TRBV9 to TRBJ2-3; no definite D call. Looked up from germline, CDR1 is SGDLS and CDR2 is YYNGEE. The V and J ends lost 2 bases and 2 bases respectively, with 12 bases between them. The CDR3 contains 15 residues. The CDR3 DNA reads TGTGCCAGCAGCGTTGCGACTGTCTACACAGATACGCAGTATTTT. This codes for CASSVATVYTDTQYF.

The table lists this clone with a few counts. The chain uses TRBV28 and TRBJ2-7, with TRBD2 matching over 12 bases. Germline V CDR1 and CDR2: MDHEN, SYDVKM. V was clipped by 5 bases and J by 4 bases; unmatched bases: 9. The CDR3 totals 16 residues. CDR3 protein: CASSAASGRAMYEQYF. The CDR3 nucleotides are TGTGCCAGCAGTGCGGCTAGCGGGAGGGCTATGTACGAGCAGTACTTC. The full variable domain, rest sourced from reference TRBV28 and TRBJ2-7, is DVKVTQSSRYLVKRTGEKVFLECVQDMDHENMFWYRQDPGLGLRLIYFSYDVKMKEKGDIPEGYSVSREKKERFSLILESASTNQTSMYLCASSAASGRAMYEQYFGPGTRLTVT.

The chain recombines TRBV29-1 with TRBJ2-7, with 10 bases identical to TRBD1. There are 14 residues in the CDR3. V lost 3 bases to trimming and J lost 4 bases; unmatched junction nucleotides: 6. CDR1 is SQVTM, CDR2 ANQGSEA, per germline. Here the CDR3 DNA reads TGCAGCGTTGACGCGGGACAGGGGACGTACGAGCAGTACTTC. It yields the protein CSVDAGQGTYEQYF.

The rearrangement joins TRBV11-2 to TRBJ2-4; D may be TRBD1 or TRBD2 (5 bases each). This CDR3 comprises 14 residues. Trimming left V 4 bases short and J 0 bases short, with 7 bases between. CDR1 and CDR2 (germline): SGHAT, FQNNGV. The CDR3 DNA follows: TGTGCCAGCAGCTCCGGGACAGCCAAAAACATTCAGTACTTC. This codes for CASSSGTAKNIQYF.

Only a few counts were recorded for this clone. The chain uses TRBV5-1 and TRBJ2-1; D possibly corresponds to TRBD1 (5 bases). Trimming shortened V by 4 bases and J by 6 bases, and 17 bases separated the two germline ends. This CDR3 contains 15 residues. The V gene's germline CDR1 is SGHRS and CDR2 YFSETQ. The CDR3 nucleotides read TGCGCCAGCAGCGTTTCTCCAGGGCTCTCCAATGAGCAGTTCTTC. This sequence encodes CASSVSPGLSNEQFF.

This clone turned up a few times. The rearrangement uses TRBV6-1 and TRBJ2-7; no clear D gene. V lost 1 base, J lost 4 bases, and 5 bases lay in between. Germline CDR1 reads MNHNS; CDR2 reads SASEGT. The CDR3 contains 12 residues. The DNA of the CDR3 is TGTGCCAGCAGTGAAGTACCGTACGAGCAGTACTTC. It specifies CASSEVPYEQYF.

The J gene is TRBJ1-1, the V gene TRBV6-5; D call uncertain. Germline loops: CDR1 MNHEY, CDR2 SVGAGI. Trimming left V 7 bases short and J 6 bases short, with 15 bases between. The CDR3 is 13 amino acids. CDR3 in amino acids: CASIPVTSSEAFF. The CDR3 nucleotides read TGTGCCAGCATCCCCGTGACTTCATCTGAAGCTTTCTTT.

This clone was seen a few times. This CDR3 is also generated by other DNA sequences in the sample. The CDR3 region is CASSLGDLNTEAFF. The CDR3 bases are TGCGCCAGCAGCTTAGGGGACCTGAACACTGAAGCTTTCTTT. The chain has TRBV5-1 and TRBJ1-1; D might be TRBD1 (5 bases). CDR3 length: 14 residues. Germline lookup yields CDR1 SGHRS and CDR2 YFSETQ. Trimming removed 2 bases at V and 0 bases at J, with 8 bases between.

This clone was detected a few times. The chain uses TRBV4-2 and TRBJ1-4; no firm D call. Germline CDR1 reads LGHNA; CDR2 reads YNFKEQ. This CDR3 contains 13 residues. V gave up 0 bases and J gave up 7 bases, with 6 bases separating them. The CDR3 here is CASSQEVREKLFF. In DNA, the CDR3 is TGTGCCAGCAGCCAAGAGGTCCGTGAAAAACTGTTTTTT.

Many counts were recorded for this clone. The chain carries TRBV18 and TRBJ2-1; 14 bases line up with TRBD2. CDR1 and CDR2 (germline): KGHSH, LQKENI. V shed 5 bases and J 6 bases; nucleotides not matched to a gene: 3. The length of the CDR3 is 15 residues. The CDR3 sequence: CASSSGLAGGNEQFF. CDR3 nucleotides: TGTGCCAGCTCATCAGGACTAGCGGGGGGCAATGAGCAGTTCTTC.

This clone was seen a handful of times. The junction shows a germline mismatch at one end, possibly a read error. This chain uses TRBV6-5 with TRBJ2-5; D gene unclear. The CDR3 is made up of 14 amino acids. Looked up from germline, CDR1 is MNHEY and CDR2 is SVGAGI. CDR3 amino acids: CASRTRTGQEAQYF. The CDR3 region has the DNA TGTGCCAGCAGAACCCGGACCGGGCAAGAGGCCCAGTACTTC.

The V gene is TRBV7-9, the J gene TRBJ1-5; the D is unclear. The CDR3 contains 14 residues. Germline CDR1 reads SEHNR; CDR2 reads FQNEAQ (reference sequence). Trimming cost V 3 bases and J 3 bases, with 9 bases left between them. The CDR3 protein is CASSFGEANQPQHF. CDR3 sequence (DNA): TGTGCCAGCAGCTTCGGGGAAGCCAATCAGCCCCAGCATTTT.

The chain carries TRBV5-6 and TRBJ1-4; weak D call: TRBD1 (5 bases). CDR3 size: 14 residues. Germline CDR1 is SGHDT and CDR2 is YYEEEE. V was cut by 4 bases and J by 3 bases, with 10 bases left in between. This CDR3 reads CASSRGTSNEKLFF. Here the CDR3 DNA reads TGTGCCAGCAGCCGCGGGACGTCTAATGAAAAACTGTTTTTT. Full variable domain (remainder filled in from reference TRBV5-6 and TRBJ1-4): DAGVTQSPTHLIKTRGQQVTLRCSPKSGHDTVSWYQQALGQGPQFIFQYYEEEERQRGNFPDRFSGHQFPNYSSELNVNALLLGDSALYLCASSRGTSNEKLFFGSGTQLSVL.

The chain recombines TRBV7-3 with TRBJ2-2, with 13 bases identical to TRBD2. V shed 1 base and J 7 bases; nucleotides not matched to a gene: 6. The CDR3 extends over 17 amino acids. CDR1 is SGHTA and CDR2 is FQGTGA in the germline V gene. In nucleotides, the CDR3 is TGTGCCAGCAGCTTAAGACTAGCGGGAGGCCCGGACGGGGAGCTGTTTTTT. Protein product: CASSLRLAGGPDGELFF.

This clone was picked up a small number of times. This chain uses TRBV18 with TRBJ1-1; TRBD1 matches 7 bases. J was trimmed by 2 bases and V by 3 bases; bases with no gene match: 9. The germline gives CDR1 KGHSH, CDR2 LQKENI. The CDR3 runs 16 residues. The CDR3 loop is CASSPGQAVLNTEAFF. The CDR3 DNA reads TGTGCCAGCTCACCCGGACAGGCGGTCCTCAACACTGAAGCTTTCTTT.

In DNA, the CDR3 is TGTGCCAGCAGTTTATCCGGGGTTCTTAACAATGAGCAGTTCTTC. It encodes CASSLSGVLNNEQFF. V and J are TRBV28 and TRBJ2-1; weak D call: TRBD2 (5 bases). The CDR3 consists of 15 residues. Germline assignment: CDR1 MDHEN and CDR2 SYDVKM. V lost 1 base, J lost 5 bases, and 12 bases lay in between. The whole variable domain, remainder taken from reference TRBV28 and TRBJ2-1, is DVKVTQSSRYLVKRTGEKVFLECVQDMDHENMFWYRQDPGLGLRLIYFSYDVKMKEKGDIPEGYSVSREKKERFSLILESASTNQTSMYLCASSLSGVLNNEQFFGPGTRLTVL.

In its sample, this clone was seen a few times. The chain uses TRBV6-1 and TRBJ1-1; D is ambiguous. The germline V gene encodes CDR1 MNHNS and CDR2 SASEGT. The CDR3 contains 13 residues. V was clipped by 2 bases and J by 1 base, with 5 bases between them. Here the CDR3 DNA reads TGTGCCAGCAGTGAACCTTCGAACACTGAAGCTTTCTTT. Its translation: CASSEPSNTEAFF.

This clone was seen a handful of times. The chain combines TRBV28 with TRBJ1-3; D is unclear. The CDR3 consists of 18 residues. Germline V gene sequence: CDR1 MDHEN, CDR2 SYDVKM. V lost 2 bases and J 4 bases, leaving 21 bases between the germline ends. CDR3 coding DNA: TGTGCCAGCAGTTTAGACGATCTAAAACCGATGGGGGGAAACACCATATATTTT. This encodes CASSLDDLKPMGGNTIYF.

The V gene is TRBV11-3, the J gene TRBJ1-1, with D perhaps matching TRBD1 (6 bases). CDR1 and CDR2 from the germline V gene are SGHNT and YENEEA. CDR3 size: 13 residues. Between the trimmed V and J ends, which lost 5 bases and 5 bases, there was a span of 12 bases. The CDR3, as DNA: TGTGCCAGCAGCGGGGGGGCAGGGACTGAAGCTTTCTTT. Translated: CASSGGAGTEAFF.

The chain couples TRBV5-6 to TRBJ2-7, with D perhaps assigned TRBD1 or TRBD2 (6 bases each). V was pared by 1 base and J by 5 bases, with 22 bases between. The CDR3 covers 17 residues. CDR1 and CDR2 (germline): SGHDT, YYEEEE. The CDR3 loop reads CASSLQVEGRGNDEQYF. For the CDR3, the DNA is TGTGCCAGCAGCTTGCAGGTGGAGGGCAGGGGAAATGACGAGCAGTACTTC. The whole variable domain, remainder taken from reference TRBV5-6 and TRBJ2-7, is DAGVTQSPTHLIKTRGQQVTLRCSPKSGHDTVSWYQQALGQGPQFIFQYYEEEERQRGNFPDRFSGHQFPNYSSELNVNALLLGDSALYLCASSLQVEGRGNDEQYFGPGTRLTVT.

The V gene is TRBV5-6, the J gene TRBJ1-6, with 9 bases identical to TRBD1. With 4 bases clipped from V and 10 bases from J, the junction kept 15 bases outside the gene matches. CDR1 is SGHDT, CDR2 YYEEEE, per germline. CDR3 length: 17 residues. The CDR3 region has the DNA TGTGCCAGCAGCCCTACAGGGGGCAGAACCTCGGGATCACCCCTCCACTTT. Translated, it gives CASSPTGGRTSGSPLHF.

This chain uses TRBV27 with TRBJ2-7; D is uncertain. V lost 5 bases to trimming and J lost 2 bases, with 10 bases between them. Germline V gene sequence: CDR1 MNHEY, CDR2 SMNVEV (reference sequence). This CDR3 has 13 amino acids. The CDR3 nucleotides are TGTGCCAGCAGTCCCACGACCACCTACGAGCAGTACTTC. Protein sequence: CASSPTTTYEQYF.

This clone was detected many times. CDR3 residues: CASSSNGLAGGELFF. CDR3 in DNA: TGTGCCAGCAGCTCCAACGGACTAGCCGGCGGGGAGCTGTTTTTT. The gene calls are TRBV5-8 and TRBJ2-2; 8 nucleotides align to TRBD2. This CDR3 is built from 15 residues. V was pared by 3 bases and J by 7 bases, with 8 bases of the junction left unmatched. CDR1 SGHTS and CDR2 YDEGEE come from the germline V gene.

The chain employs TRBV7-2 and TRBJ2-3, with 7 bases aligning to TRBD2. V shed 5 bases, J shed 2 bases, and the junction held 4 bases outside the gene matches. Germline V gives CDR1 SGHTA, CDR2 FQGNSA. The CDR3 spans 14 residues. CDR3 DNA: TGTGCCAGCAGCGATGGGACTAACACAGATACGCAGTATTTT. This encodes CASSDGTNTDTQYF. Full variable domain (rest looked up from reference TRBV7-2 and TRBJ2-3): GAGVSQSPSNKVTEKGKDVELRCDPISGHTALYWYRQSLGQGLEFLIYFQGNSAPDKSGLPSDRFSAERTGGSVSTLTIQRTQQEDSAVYLCASSDGTNTDTQYFGPGTRLTVL.

A few counts support this clone. In nucleotides, the CDR3 is TGCGCCAGCAACTCAGGGATGAACACTGAAGCTTTCTTT. Translated, it gives CASNSGMNTEAFF. The chain has TRBV5-1 and TRBJ1-1, with a possible D match to TRBD1 (5 bases). CDR1 and CDR2 from the germline V gene are SGHRS and YFSETQ. Trimming shortened V by 6 bases and J by 0 bases, and 9 bases separated the two germline ends. The CDR3 is made up of 13 amino acids.

The chain recombines TRBV27 with TRBJ1-2; no definite D call. Trimming stripped 2 bases from V and 4 bases from J, with 14 bases between. CDR1 is MNHEY, CDR2 SMNVEV, per germline (reference sequence). The CDR3 length is 15 residues. CDR3 sequence: CASSLGVIASYGYTF. The CDR3 nucleotides read TGTGCCAGCAGTTTAGGGGTCATTGCGTCCTATGGCTACACCTTC.

The genes are TRBV14 and TRBJ2-1, with 11 bases aligning to TRBD1. The CDR3 sequence is 14 residues long. J lost 6 bases, V lost 4 bases, and 2 bases had no gene match. Per germline, CDR1 SGHDN and CDR2 FVKESK. The CDR3 DNA follows: TGTGCCAGCAGCCTAGGGACAGGGGGCAATGAGCAGTTCTTC. Its translation: CASSLGTGGNEQFF.

This clone appeared a few times. The chain recombines TRBV7-2 with TRBJ1-2; the match to TRBD1 covers 9 bases. V shed 1 base, J shed 1 base, and the junction held 7 bases outside the gene matches. This CDR3 is 17 amino acids long. The germline CDR1 and CDR2 sequences are SGHTA and FQGNSA. CDR3 sequence: CASSLVLGQGLNYGYTF. The CDR3 DNA sequence: TGTGCCAGCAGCTTAGTATTGGGACAGGGTCTTAACTATGGCTACACCTTC.

This chain connects TRBV11-2 to TRBJ2-3; D might be TRBD2 (7 bases). Germline CDR1 reads SGHAT; CDR2 reads FQNNGV. V shed 4 bases and J shed 4 bases, with 15 bases lying between them. This CDR3 contains 15 residues. The CDR3 bases are TGTGCCAGCAGCTCCAAGGGGGGGGGCGCAGATACGCAGTATTTT. It specifies CASSSKGGGADTQYF.

The rearrangement links TRBV7-2 to TRBJ2-7; perhaps TRBD1 as D (5 bases). The CDR3 extends over 14 amino acids. Germline V gene data show CDR1 as SGHTA and CDR2 as FQGNSA. V lost 1 base to trimming and J lost 6 bases, with 13 bases between them. CDR3 DNA sequence: TGTGCCAGCAGCTTAGGGCCGCGAAGGGGCGAGCAGTACTTC. The encoded protein is CASSLGPRRGEQYF.

The rearrangement uses TRBV19 and TRBJ1-1, with D unresolved. CDR1 LNHDA and CDR2 SQIVND come from the germline V gene (reference sequence). The CDR3 sequence is 15 residues long. The V end lost 6 bases, the J end lost 0 bases, and 14 bases lay between the germline ends. CDR3 bases: TGTGCCAGTAGCGACATGTCCACCATGAACACTGAAGCTTTCTTT. Translated, it gives CASSDMSTMNTEAFF.